These T cell receptor beta chains were read from a single sample in a study of blood T cell repertoires in COVID-19. Using immunoSEQ multiplex PCR, the repertoire was profiled, and TCRdb retains in-frame clones only, with some absent. The table has under 95,000 clones, about 85% seen once. The sequenced sample consisted of peripheral blood. The receptors shown here come from a woman aged 70-85 years with acute or convalescent COVID-19. The CDR3 runs from the conserved cysteine through the conserved F or W. Each record gives: clone size, V gene, J gene, D gene, CDR3 protein, CDR3 DNA. The D gene is left open where the match is weak. Clone size is not always given. Where it is, it says once, few, many or a class for expanded clones.

.,TRBV19,TRBJ2-7,TRBD1,CASSTPGQGSYEQYF,TGTGCCAGTAGTACTCCGGGACAGGGGTCCTACGAGCAGTACTTC
.,TRBV3-1/TRBV3-2,TRBJ1-2,.,CASSQVGAGFKANYGYTF,TGTGCCAGCAGCCAAGTTGGGGCAGGGTTCAAGGCTAACTATGGCTACACCTTC
.,TRBV5-6,TRBJ1-3,.,CASSTLWVGGTGNTIYF,TGTGCCAGCAGCACCCTTTGGGTTGGAGGGACGGGAAACACCATATATTTT
.,TRBV28,TRBJ2-7,.,CASLEGDEQYF,TGTGCCAGCCTAGAGGGTGACGAGCAGTACTTC
.,TRBV19,TRBJ1-1,.,CASRFQGPGPNEAFF,TGTGCCAGTAGGTTTCAGGGGCCCGGACCGAACGAAGCTTTCTTT
.,TRBV7-9,TRBJ1-1,.,CASSSGVPNTEAFF,TGTGCCAGCAGCTCGGGAGTACCGAACACTGAAGCTTTCTTT
.,TRBV3-1/TRBV3-2,TRBJ2-7,TRBD2,CASSQGLAGSYEQYF,TGTGCCAGCAGCCAAGGCCTAGCGGGGTCCTACGAGCAGTACTTC
.,TRBV18,TRBJ2-6,TRBD1,CASSPRGQGAGANVLTF,TGTGCCAGCTCACCCAGAGGACAGGGGGCTGGGGCCAACGTCCTGACTTTC
.,TRBV5-1,TRBJ2-7,.,CASSSRDPGYEQYF,TGCGCCAGCAGCTCGAGGGATCCCGGGTACGAGCAGTACTTC
.,TRBV7-8,TRBJ2-3,.,CASSLVPGVTDTQYF,TGTGCCAGCAGCTTAGTTCCGGGGGTGACAGATACGCAGTATTTT
.,TRBV19,TRBJ2-7,.,CASADPRGASYEQYF,TGTGCCAGCGCCGACCCCCGGGGGGCCAGTTACGAGCAGTACTTC
.,TRBV5-1,TRBJ1-1,.,CASSLLTGNTEAFF,TGCGCCAGCAGCTTACTGACAGGGAACACTGAAGCTTTCTTT
.,TRBV7-6,TRBJ2-7,TRBD1,CASSLDRTYEQYF,TGTGCCAGCAGCTTGGACAGGACCTACGAGCAGTACTTC
.,TRBV12-5,TRBJ1-1,TRBD1,CASGFPTGAAFF,TGTGCTAGTGGTTTTCCTACAGGGGCAGCTTTCTTT
.,TRBV12-5,TRBJ1-2,.,CASGIAAEGSGYTF,TGTGCTAGTGGTATTGCAGCTGAGGGTTCTGGCTACACCTTC
.,TRBV30,TRBJ1-4,.,CAWSGGSGTNEKLFF,TGTGCCTGGAGCGGGGGAAGTGGGACTAATGAAAAACTGTTTTTT
.,TRBV4-1,TRBJ2-2,.,CASSQGPRGFDAGELFF,TGCGCCAGCAGCCAAGGCCCGAGGGGGTTTGACGCCGGGGAGCTGTTTTTT
.,TRBV5-1,TRBJ1-1,.,CASSLGVRGTEAFF,TGCGCCAGCAGCCTCGGGGTCAGGGGCACTGAAGCTTTCTTT
.,TRBV10-3,TRBJ2-5,TRBD2,CAISSGGAQETQYF,TGTGCCATCAGTAGCGGGGGGGCCCAAGAGACCCAGTACTTC
.,TRBV7-9,TRBJ2-2,.,CASSLGGTAGELFF,TGTGCCAGCAGCTTAGGCGGGACTGCCGGGGAGCTGTTTTTT
few,TRBV15,TRBJ2-5,.,CATSRDKTGTQYF,TGTGCCACCAGCAGAGATAAAACGGGGACCCAGTACTTC
.,TRBV30,TRBJ1-2,.,CAWSVRGDLLGYGYTF,TGTGCCTGGAGTGTCCGGGGGGACCTATTAGGCTATGGCTACACCTTC
.,TRBV30,TRBJ2-1,TRBD2,CAWIQRGASYNEQFF,TGTGCCTGGATTCAGCGGGGGGCTAGCTACAATGAGCAGTTCTTC
.,TRBV24-1,TRBJ2-2,TRBD1,CATSEPGQGFSTGELFF,TGTGCCACCAGTGAACCGGGACAGGGTTTTAGCACCGGGGAGCTGTTTTTT
.,TRBV12-3/TRBV12-4,TRBJ1-2,.,CASSEPRRGYTF,TGTGCCAGCTCTGAACCGAGGAGGGGCTACACCTTC
.,TRBV2,TRBJ2-3,TRBD2,CASRRGVTDTQYF,TGTGCCAGCCGGCGGGGGGTAACAGATACGCAGTATTTT
.,TRBV5-1,TRBJ2-2,TRBD2,CASSWTSGANTGELFF,TGCGCCAGCAGCTGGACTAGCGGAGCAAACACCGGGGAGCTGTTTTTT
.,TRBV24-1,TRBJ2-1,TRBD1,CATSDRATGDHNEQFF,TGTGCCACCAGTGATCGGGCCACAGGGGATCACAATGAGCAGTTCTTC
.,TRBV6-5,TRBJ1-1,.,CASSFERQAEAFF,TGTGCCAGCAGTTTTGAGAGACAGGCTGAAGCTTTCTTT
.,TRBV7-9,TRBJ1-1,.,CASSRGVTNTEAFF,TGTGCCAGCAGCCGGGGAGTTACGAACACTGAAGCTTTCTTT
.,TRBV7-6,TRBJ1-1,TRBD1,CASSPPGQGALGAFF,TGTGCCAGCAGCCCCCCGGGACAGGGGGCGCTGGGAGCTTTCTTT
.,TRBV2,TRBJ1-5,TRBD1,CACDRGRITSSQPQHF,TGTGCCTGCGACAGGGGGCGAATAACCAGCAGTCAGCCCCAGCATTTT
.,TRBV7-9,TRBJ1-1,.,CASSSLGGTEAFF,TGTGCCAGCAGCTCGTTGGGGGGCACTGAAGCTTTCTTT
.,TRBV29-1,TRBJ1-2,TRBD1,CSVEGETGSDYGYTF,TGCAGCGTTGAAGGGGAGACAGGGTCGGACTATGGCTACACCTTC
.,TRBV5-6,TRBJ2-7,TRBD2,CASSLKRGDLYEQYF,TGTGCCAGCAGCTTGAAACGGGGGGACCTCTACGAGCAGTACTTC
few,TRBV18,TRBJ1-6,.,CASADWARFGQFSPLHF,TGTGCCAGCGCGGACTGGGCAAGGTTTGGGCAATTTTCACCCCTCCACTTT
few,TRBV6-5,TRBJ1-3,.,CASWDNLSSGNTIYF,TGTGCCAGCTGGGACAACCTCAGCTCTGGAAACACCATATATTTT
few,TRBV27,TRBJ1-2,.,CASTSFPNYGYTF,TGTGCCAGCACCTCCTTCCCGAACTATGGCTACACCTTC
.,TRBV12-3/TRBV12-4,TRBJ1-2,TRBD1,CASSPGGAYGYTF,TGTGCCAGCAGCCCAGGGGGCGCGTATGGCTACACCTTC
.,TRBV9,TRBJ1-5,.,CASSVDLTGSQHF,TGTGCCAGCAGCGTAGACTTAACAGGGTCCCAGCATTTT
few,TRBV7-7,TRBJ2-6,.,CASSPLTGANVLTF,TGTGCTAGCAGCCCTCTAACTGGGGCCAACGTCCTGACTTTC
.,TRBV5-4,TRBJ1-1,TRBD1,CASSHSGTGDTEAFF,TGTGCCAGCAGTCATTCCGGGACAGGGGACACTGAAGCTTTCTTT
.,TRBV5-8,TRBJ2-7,.,CASSPRDRSSYEQYF,TGTGCCAGCAGCCCTCGAGACAGGAGCTCCTACGAGCAGTACTTC
.,TRBV30,TRBJ1-4,.,CAWSTVERTNEKLFF,TGTGCCTGGAGCACAGTTGAAAGAACAAATGAAAAACTGTTTTTT
.,TRBV5-4,TRBJ1-2,.,CASSALEAPNYGYTF,TGTGCCAGCAGCGCCTTGGAGGCGCCTAACTATGGCTACACCTTC
.,TRBV11-1,TRBJ1-5,.,CASSLALNQPQHF,TGTGCCAGCAGCTTAGCCCTGAATCAGCCCCAGCATTTT
.,TRBV7-7,TRBJ1-1,.,CASSPNIGAGAEAFF,TGTGCTAGCAGCCCGAATATAGGGGCGGGGGCTGAAGCTTTCTTT
.,TRBV15,TRBJ1-1,.,CATSSWPTEAFF,TGTGCCACCAGCAGTTGGCCCACTGAAGCTTTCTTT
.,TRBV7-9,TRBJ1-1,.,CASSTPEWGNTEAFF,TGTGCCAGCAGCACCCCCGAGTGGGGCAACACTGAAGCTTTCTTT
few,TRBV11-3,TRBJ1-4,.,CASSLDPGTNEKLFF,TGTGCCAGCAGCTTAGATCCCGGGACTAATGAAAAACTGTTTTTT
.,TRBV11-2,TRBJ1-3,.,CASSFAGTGNTIYF,TGTGCCAGCAGCTTTGCCGGGACTGGAAACACCATATATTTT
.,TRBV24-1,TRBJ2-1,.,CATTNQGSNEQFF,TGTGCCACCACTAACCAGGGGAGCAATGAGCAGTTCTTC
.,TRBV27,TRBJ1-3,TRBD1,CASSLYRGGNTIYF,TGTGCCAGCAGTTTATACAGGGGCGGAAACACCATATATTTT